These 4 T cell receptor beta chains came from one sample sequenced in a study of cytomegalovirus exposure and HLA in healthy donors. It was with 60 Vbeta and 13 Jbeta primers that the PCR ran. TCRdb's table, derived via immunoSEQ multiplex PCR, lists solely in-frame clones and lacks some. In the table there are 150,000 to 200,000 clones, 70% to 85% of which are singletons. The sequenced material came from PBMCs. The receptors come from a man aged 18 to 29 in good health and CMV-seronegative.

This clone was recorded only once. This chain joins TRBV27 and TRBJ1-2, with TRBD1 matching over 8 bases. Germline assignment: CDR1 MNHEY and CDR2 SMNVEV (reference sequence). The CDR3 extends over 15 amino acids. After removal of 3 bases from V and 7 bases from J, the junction contained 10 bases not matched to a gene. The CDR3 DNA reads TGTGCCAGCAGTTTTGGTGGGACAGGAGCATTTGGCTACACCTTC. Translation gives CASSFGGTGAFGYTF.

CDR3 sequence reads: CASSLDGTGGQPQHF. DNA for the CDR3: TGTGCCAGCAGCTTGGATGGGACAGGGGGTCAGCCCCAGCATTTT. The chain uses TRBV5-5 and TRBJ1-5; 11 bases line up with TRBD1. The length of the CDR3 is 15 residues. Germline V gene sequence: CDR1 SGHKS, CDR2 YYEKEE (reference sequence). V lost 0 bases, J lost 6 bases, and 2 bases stayed unmatched. The full variable domain, rest sourced from reference TRBV5-5 and TRBJ1-5, is DAGVTQSPTHLIKTRGQQVTLRCSPISGHKSVSWYQQVLGQGPQFIFQYYEKEERGRGNFPDRFSARQFPNYSSELNVNALLLGDSALYLCASSLDGTGGQPQHFGDGTRLSIL.

This chain joins TRBV5-4 and TRBJ2-1; D might be TRBD2 (5 bases). Trimming cost V 0 bases and J 8 bases, with 12 bases left between them. Germline V lookup: CDR1 SGHNT, CDR2 YYREEE (reference sequence). CDR3 length equals 14 residues. The CDR3 region has the DNA TGTGCCAGCAGCTTGGGAGGGAGCGGAGATGAGCAGTTCTTC. Encoded protein: CASSLGGSGDEQFF.

This clone was picked up one time. The chain recombines TRBV6-5 with TRBJ2-2, with no clear D. Germline CDR1 and CDR2: MNHEY and SVGAGI. V gave up 4 bases and J gave up 5 bases, with 8 bases separating them. The CDR3 covers 13 residues. The CDR3 region is CASSSLLTGELFF. The CDR3 coding sequence is TGTGCCAGCAGTTCCCTATTAACCGGGGAGCTGTTTTTT.